This entry features one T cell receptor beta chain sequence. There is no known antigen for this receptor. Per-base qualities were not stored, and no clone one base away is much larger. These data originate in a study of cytomegalovirus exposure and HLA in healthy donors (dated by TCRdb to between 2016 and 2019). Background for the entire study: An earlier analysis of approximately 550 of the donors reported roughly 270 Gb of sequence data and approximately 110 million unique TCR beta sequences from about 179 million T cells. Across around 400 genotyped donors of the cohort, an average of 235,054 unique TCR beta nucleotide sequences per donor were sequenced, and 15% to 20% of those sequences were non-productive. A separate validation cohort of 100 to 150 different subjects was used in addition to the approximately 700-subject first cohort. Roughly five DR-DQ haplotypes were handled as single units for association and clustering, since linkage in the cohort was strong. The aim of the study was to test whether cataloging public T cell receptors could identify signatures of past pathogen exposure. The genetic ancestry cluster associated with self-reported Caucasian donors included 81% of the 398 genotyped donors. All discovery cohort repertoires had been generated using a single sequencing platform. HLA typing covered class I and class II loci at four-digit resolution. In a later analysis, previously published TCR beta repertoires from about 640 donors were re-analyzed and high-resolution HLA genotyping was added so that TCR occurrence patterns could be studied. Rather than drawing on any new phenotypic data, the later analysis identified candidate immune exposures from TCR beta sequences and the way those sequences occurred across donors. High-throughput TCR immunosequencing, statistical association of individual TCRs with disease status, and machine learning were combined to predict cytomegalovirus infection status. Using immunosequencing, the study profiled T cell repertoires from 666 subjects and related those repertoires to cytomegalovirus serostatus. A later genetic analysis used genome-wide SNP genotypes for 398 of the 666 donors, treating that subset as a discovery cohort. To decide whether each TCR beta V gene segment behaved as functional or pseudogenic, an earlier analysis of some 540 of the donors relied on high-throughput TCR beta sequencing. An early release covering about 600 HLA-typed donors comprised about 300 gigabases of sequencing data and approximately 85 million unique TCR sequences. Donor age, sex, ethnicity and CMV serostatus were compiled alongside the repertoire data. The number of typed donors differed by locus: roughly 629-630 for A, B, C, DRB1 and DQB1; 500 to 550 for DQA1; approximately 600 for DPA1; and about 470 for DPB1. Broader findings and caveats from the paper: The earlier analysis of approximately 560 of the donors excluded roughly 17 rarely observed V segments, including chromosome 9 orphons, because counts were too low. In both the original and validation cohorts, the classifier was reported to diagnose cytomegalovirus status with high specificity and sensitivity. Most CMV-associated TCR beta chains appeared to be HLA-restricted in a later analysis, and the HLA associations seemed to be driven largely by CMV exposure. A further reported finding was that TCR beta sequences accurately predicted the HLA-A and HLA-B alleles for most subjects in the first cohort. It was suggested by the authors that the approach could potentially be generalized to other disease states and immunological phenotypes. A later analysis reported that several top co-occurrence clusters appeared linked to parvovirus B19, influenza, CMV and Epstein-Barr virus. Compared with the 666-donor mean, donors in an Asian-associated ancestry cluster had fewer N-insertions in productive TCRs, according to a later genetic analysis. In the study, roughly 160 TCR beta chains were listed as associated with cytomegalovirus. A later analysis found that HLA-associated TCR beta chains were more clonally expanded and had lower generation probabilities than equally common non-associated chains. Roughly uniform sequencing depth across donors was assumed in presence/absence analyses, although this assumption may not hold. When HLA alleles, especially DR and DQ, strongly co-occurred, TCR associations were difficult to assign to individual alleles. A later genetic analysis associated a missense DCLRE1C variant with V-gene and J-gene trimming of TCR beta chains, and an independent cohort replicated the association. In a later analysis, the rate of TCR association differed among HLA loci, with DRB1 alleles having the most associated TCRs and HLA-C alleles having the fewest. Three of the identified cytomegalovirus-associated TCR beta chains were confirmed in vitro to be specific for cytomegalovirus antigens. CMV serostatus was the only immune exposure information available for the cohort. HLA typing was unavailable for some donors at each locus, so association tests used only the typed subset. In an earlier analysis of more than 450 of the donors, most TCR beta V segments were observed in productive rearrangements about 90% or about 30% of the time, broadly matching IMGT annotations. The cohort was sequenced for TCR beta chains only, and without alpha or paired-chain data the features that could be detected were limited. Because the 87-base-pair reads could not distinguish some IMGT-functional V segments, including TRBV6-2 and TRBV6-3, those segments were excluded. A later analysis associated about 16,000 TCR beta sequences with specific HLA alleles at a false discovery rate of 0.05. Across donors, most TCR sequences were observed very rarely, whereas some public TCRs were present in many individuals. Correlated functional status among segregating V segments might reflect linkage disequilibrium, but an unknown experimental factor could not be ruled out. A cluster of highly shared sequence variants was judged likely to represent a technical artifact of the sequencing pipeline.

The cohort consisted of 600 or so healthy bone marrow donors. All cohort members were sampled while nominally healthy, although unrecorded immune exposures were likely present. The donor tested CMV seronegative and was one of the 352 seronegative cohort members. Each donor provided a peripheral blood sample, and peripheral blood mononuclear cells were used for TCR beta sequencing. Genomic DNA was extracted from the blood cell samples with the Qiagen DNeasy Blood Extraction Kit. The library was made by the immunoSEQ multiplex PCR assay. The multiplex PCR relied on a mix of 60 forward primers for TCR Vbeta segments and 13 reverse primers for TCR Jbeta segments. The CDR3 region of rearranged TCR beta genes was amplified from genomic DNA by a multiplex PCR assay. On the Illumina HiSeq System, the amplified TCR beta libraries were sequenced as 87-base-pair reads. The study's own analysis went as follows. Across the 670 or so repertoires, a later analysis counted roughly 77 million unique TCR beta chains, roughly 11 million of which were shared by at least two donors. To remove PCR and sequencing errors, raw reads were error-corrected and collapsed into unique sequences using a nearest-neighbor algorithm that merged closely related sequences. CDR3 sequences were aligned to IMGT reference sequences to assign V, D and J gene segments. For a sequence to be retained, a match of at least six nucleotides to both a V gene segment and a J gene segment was required. Rearrangements were called productive when the CDR3 lacked stop codons and stayed in frame with V and J; all others were non-productive. Following IMGT convention, CDR3 was defined as the stretch from the second conserved V-encoded cysteine to the conserved J-encoded phenylalanine. The earlier analysis of roughly 590 of the donors excluded any sequence lacking an unambiguous match to a single V gene segment. In an earlier analysis of 587 of the donors, a V segment was called functional when productive rearrangements were above 56.7%, and segregating when the standard deviation between donors exceeded 5%. A statistical classification framework was developed to diagnose cytomegalovirus status using the catalog of TCR beta chain sequences. In a later analysis, V and J genes were assigned by comparing TCR nucleotide sequences against IMGT/GENE-DB human TR gene sequences. Using the TCRdist pipeline, a later analysis assigned CDR3 sequences along with most-parsimonious VDJ recombination scenarios. In a later analysis, each TCR beta chain was defined by its CDR3 amino acid sequence together with its V-gene family, and reads without a unique V-gene family were excluded. A later analysis removed 450 to 600 highly shared, low-generation-probability nucleotide sequences to deal with suspected cross-contamination and a sequencing artifact. In a later analysis, a clonal expansion index for each public chain was calculated from normalized within-repertoire ranks of inferred template counts. In a later analysis, generation probabilities were computed with a VDJ recombination model fitted to out-of-frame rearrangements, and the resulting probabilities were checked against IGoR. A later analysis scored TCR-TCR, TCR-HLA and TCR-CMV co-occurrence with hypergeometric tests, applying a repertoire-size bias correction to TCR pairs. To estimate false discovery rates, a later analysis permuted the HLA or CMV assignments 20 times. In a later analysis, co-occurring TCRs were grouped using DBSCAN, and TCRdist sequence similarity was added for clustering within HLA-allele-positive subsets. Repertoires with fewer than 30,000 or more than 120,000 public chains were left out of co-occurrence clustering, as were about five repertoires with anomalous nucleotide sharing. Held by TCRdb, this immuneACCESS table contains in-frame sequences only and omits some clones. Under half of the omission traces to an unresolved V gene where checked; the cause of the rest is unknown. The V and J calls and clone size come from that table; D and trimming were worked out from the DNA. For this sample the table gives 120,000 or so clones, of which 80% to 85% were detected only once. About 2% of the sample lies in the top ten.

CDR1 GTSNPN and CDR2 SVGIG were looked up in the germline V gene (reference sequence). The CDR3, from cysteine to phenylalanine, totals 13 residues. CDR3 DNA only is kept here, 39 bases in frame from base 1. V gives up 7 bases and J gives up 4 bases, and the segment between their germline ends measures 15 bases. Sequenced sample: PBMCs. This clonotype was sampled from a middle-aged woman in good health and CMV-seronegative. The V and J segments used are TRBV30 and TRBJ2-3; a weak D assignment points to TRBD2 (6 bases agree). The nucleotides are TGTGCCTCCTCCCTAGCGCAATCAGATACGCAGTATTTT. The encoded protein is CASSLAQSDTQYF. The entire variable domain, with the stretches around the CDR3 drawn from the reference TRBV30 and TRBJ2-3 proteins, is SQTIHQWPATLVQPVGSPLSLECTVEGTSNPNLYWYRQAAGRGLQLLFYSVGIGQISSEVPQNLSASRPQDRQFILSSKKLLLSDSGFYLCASSLAQSDTQYFGPGTRLTVL.